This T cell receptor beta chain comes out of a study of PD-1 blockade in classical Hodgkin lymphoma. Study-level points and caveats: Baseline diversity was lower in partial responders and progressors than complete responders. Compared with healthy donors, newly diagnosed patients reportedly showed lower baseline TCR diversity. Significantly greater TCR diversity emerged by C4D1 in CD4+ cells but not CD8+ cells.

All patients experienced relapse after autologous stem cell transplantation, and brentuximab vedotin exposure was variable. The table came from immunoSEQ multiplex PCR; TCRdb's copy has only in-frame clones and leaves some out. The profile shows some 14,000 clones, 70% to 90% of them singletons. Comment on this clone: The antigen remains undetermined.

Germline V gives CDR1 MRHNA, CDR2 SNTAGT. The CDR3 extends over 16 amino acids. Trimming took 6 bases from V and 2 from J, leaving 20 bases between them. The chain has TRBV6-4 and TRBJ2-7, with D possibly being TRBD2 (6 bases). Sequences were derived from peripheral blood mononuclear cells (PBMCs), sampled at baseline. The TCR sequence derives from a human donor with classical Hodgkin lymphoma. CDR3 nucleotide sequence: TGTGCCAGCAGCCCCCGTGGAGGGACCCCAGCCTACGAGCAGTACTTC. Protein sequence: CASSPRGGTPAYEQYF.